This T cell receptor beta chain is from a study of T-cell memory formation after mild COVID-19. Using its own MiXCR run on the 5' RACE reads, TCRdb lists one record per CDR3 protein. The table has about 140,000 distinct CDR3 sequences, roughly 6.2% seen once. Germline loops: CDR1 MNHEY, CDR2 SVGAGI. The CDR3 covers 13 residues. V was trimmed by 8 bases and J by 5 bases, leaving 12 bases between them. This sequence was found in an adult woman who had mild COVID-19 (a few samples of this study predate the infection). Cell type and time point are not known. The V gene is TRBV6-5, the J gene TRBJ2-2; D call uncertain. The specimen was PBMCs or a T cell subset sorted from them (not recorded which). CDR3 loop: CASRPVVTGELFF. Written as DNA, the CDR3 is TGTGCCAGCCGCCCGGTAGTTACCGGGGAGCTGTTTTTT.